Below, one T cell receptor (beta chain) is given with its context. Its antigen is not known. Post-sort purity exceeded 98% for all sorted populations. The sample is drawn from a study of beta chain features in type 1 diabetes. Turning to the study itself: Sorted cell examination encompassed about 110,000,000 cells across all samples.

Expressed TCRB transcripts were sequenced after all isolated RNA was converted to cDNA. The table came from immunoSEQ multiplex PCR; TCRdb's copy has only in-frame clones and leaves some out. The sample consists of about 160,000 clones, roughly 65% of them appearing once. Overall study findings and caveats: For Type 1 diabetes patients, all four CD4+ subsets carried TCRB CDR3s that were moderately but significantly shorter. When VDJ junctions were examined, type 1 diabetes patients showed fewer insertions and more deletions. Compared with healthy donors, patients appeared to share more similar naive, central memory and regulatory TCRB repertoires.

This receptor was taken from a man aged 25 to 45 with type 1 diabetes. The source material was naive CD4+ T cells from blood.

DNA of the CDR3: TGCGCCAGCAGCCAAGTTTCAGGACAGCAAGAGACCCAGTACTTC. Translating gives CASSQVSGQQETQYF. This chain links TRBV4-3 with TRBJ2-5; TRBD1 might be the D (6 bases). Germline values: CDR1 LGHNA, CDR2 YSLEER. The CDR3 sequence is 15 residues long. Between the trimmed V and J ends, which lost 1 base and 2 bases, there was a span of 11 bases.